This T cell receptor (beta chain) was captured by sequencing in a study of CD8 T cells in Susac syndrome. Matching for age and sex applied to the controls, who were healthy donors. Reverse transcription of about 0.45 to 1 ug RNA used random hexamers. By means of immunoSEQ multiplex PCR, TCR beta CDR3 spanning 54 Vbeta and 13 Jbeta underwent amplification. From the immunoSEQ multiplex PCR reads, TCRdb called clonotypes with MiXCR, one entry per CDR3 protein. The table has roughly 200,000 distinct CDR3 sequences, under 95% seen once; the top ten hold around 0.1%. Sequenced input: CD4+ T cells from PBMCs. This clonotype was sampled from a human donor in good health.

Written as DNA, the CDR3 is TGTGCCAGCAGGCTAGACACCTCCTACGAGCAGTACTTC. It codes for CASRLDTSYEQYF. This sequence joins TRBV2 and TRBJ2-7, with unresolved D. CDR1 SNHLY and CDR2 FYNNEI come from the germline V gene. Trimming shortened V by 6 bases and J by 0 bases, and 9 bases separated the two germline ends. The CDR3 loop spans 13 amino acids.